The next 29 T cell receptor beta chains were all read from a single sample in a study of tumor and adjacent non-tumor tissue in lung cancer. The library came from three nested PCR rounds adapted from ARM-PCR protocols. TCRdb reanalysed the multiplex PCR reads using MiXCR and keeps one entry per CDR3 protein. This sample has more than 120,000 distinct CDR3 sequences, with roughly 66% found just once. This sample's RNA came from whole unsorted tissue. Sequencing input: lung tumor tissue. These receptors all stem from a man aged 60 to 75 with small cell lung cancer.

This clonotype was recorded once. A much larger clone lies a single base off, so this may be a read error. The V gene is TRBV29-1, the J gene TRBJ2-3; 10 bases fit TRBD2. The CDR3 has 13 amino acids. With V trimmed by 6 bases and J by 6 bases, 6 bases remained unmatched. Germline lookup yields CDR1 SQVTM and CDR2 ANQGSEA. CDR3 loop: CSVGLAIFDTQYF. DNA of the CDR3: TGCAGCGTGGGACTAGCGATCTTCGATACGCAGTATTTT.

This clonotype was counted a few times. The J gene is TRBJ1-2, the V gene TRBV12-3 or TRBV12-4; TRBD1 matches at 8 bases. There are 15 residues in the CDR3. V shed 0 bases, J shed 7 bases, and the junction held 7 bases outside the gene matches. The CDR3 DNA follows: TGTGCCAGCAGTTTAGCCGTCGGACAGGGAATTGGCTACACCTTC. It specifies CASSLAVGQGIGYTF.

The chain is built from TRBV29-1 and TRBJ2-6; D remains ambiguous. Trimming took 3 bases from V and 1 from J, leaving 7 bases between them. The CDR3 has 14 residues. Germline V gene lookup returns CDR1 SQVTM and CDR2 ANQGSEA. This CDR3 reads CSVDMWSGANVLTF. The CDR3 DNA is TGCAGCGTTGATATGTGGTCTGGGGCCAACGTCCTGACTTTC.

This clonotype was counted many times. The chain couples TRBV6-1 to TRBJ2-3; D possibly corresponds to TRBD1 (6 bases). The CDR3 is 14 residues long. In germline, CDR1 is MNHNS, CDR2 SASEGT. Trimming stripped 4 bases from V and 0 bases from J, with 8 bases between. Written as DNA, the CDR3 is TGTGCCAGCAGTGCACAGGGAAGCACAGATACGCAGTATTTT. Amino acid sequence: CASSAQGSTDTQYF.

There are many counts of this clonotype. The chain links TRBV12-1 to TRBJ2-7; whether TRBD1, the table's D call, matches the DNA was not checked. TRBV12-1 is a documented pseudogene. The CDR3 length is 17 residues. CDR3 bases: TGTGCCAGCAGCTTTGCCACCAGGGACAGGGGGCAGGACGAGCAGTACTTC. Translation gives CASSFATRDRGQDEQYF.

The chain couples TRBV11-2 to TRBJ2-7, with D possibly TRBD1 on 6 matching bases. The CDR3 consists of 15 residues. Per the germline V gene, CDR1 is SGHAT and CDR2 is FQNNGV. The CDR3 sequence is CANSLGGSLSGEQYV. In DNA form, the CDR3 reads TGTGCCAACAGCTTAGGGGGTTCCCTTTCTGGGGAACAGTACGTC.

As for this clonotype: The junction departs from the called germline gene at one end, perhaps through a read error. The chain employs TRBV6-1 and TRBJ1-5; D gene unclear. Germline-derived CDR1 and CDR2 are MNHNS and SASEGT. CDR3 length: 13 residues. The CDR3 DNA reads TGTACCAGTAGTTTGGAGGGCAATCAGCCCCAGCATTTT. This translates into CTSSLEGNQPQHF.

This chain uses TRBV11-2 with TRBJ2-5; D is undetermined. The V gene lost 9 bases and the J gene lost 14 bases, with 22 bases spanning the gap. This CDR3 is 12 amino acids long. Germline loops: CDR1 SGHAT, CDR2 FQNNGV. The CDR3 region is CARSVTGTQEYF. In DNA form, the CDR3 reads TGTGCCAGAAGCGTAACCGGAACACAAGAATACTTC.

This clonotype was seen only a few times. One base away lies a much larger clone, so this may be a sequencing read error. The CDR3 nucleotides are TGTGCCAGCAGTCGGGACAGGTCTGATCCCCAGTACTTC. Protein: CASSRDRSDPQYF. The J gene is TRBJ2-5, the V gene TRBV6-1; the match to TRBD1 covers 8 bases. After removal of 5 bases from V and 9 bases from J, the junction contained 8 bases not matched to a gene. The CDR3 sequence is 13 residues long. The germline V gene has CDR1 MNHNS and CDR2 SASEGT.

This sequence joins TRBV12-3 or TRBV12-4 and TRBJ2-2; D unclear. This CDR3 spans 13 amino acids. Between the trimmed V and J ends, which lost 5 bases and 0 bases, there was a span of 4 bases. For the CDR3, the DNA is TGTGCCAGCAGTCACTCGAACACCGGGGAGCTGTTTTTT. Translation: CASSHSNTGELFF.

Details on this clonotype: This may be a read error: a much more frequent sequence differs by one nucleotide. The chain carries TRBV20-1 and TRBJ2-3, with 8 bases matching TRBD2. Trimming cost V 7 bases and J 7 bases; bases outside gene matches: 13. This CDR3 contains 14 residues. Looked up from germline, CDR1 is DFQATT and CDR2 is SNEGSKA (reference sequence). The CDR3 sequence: CSVSRREERNTQYF. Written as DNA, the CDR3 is TGCAGTGTTAGTCGGCGGGAGGAACGAAATACGCAGTATTTT.

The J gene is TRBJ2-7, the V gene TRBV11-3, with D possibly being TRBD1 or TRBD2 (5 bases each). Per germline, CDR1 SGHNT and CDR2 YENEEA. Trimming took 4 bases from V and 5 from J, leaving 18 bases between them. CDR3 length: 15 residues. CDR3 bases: TGTGCCAGCAGCTGCGGGCAGGGAAGTGGGAACGAGCAGTACTTC. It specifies CASSCGQGSGNEQYF.

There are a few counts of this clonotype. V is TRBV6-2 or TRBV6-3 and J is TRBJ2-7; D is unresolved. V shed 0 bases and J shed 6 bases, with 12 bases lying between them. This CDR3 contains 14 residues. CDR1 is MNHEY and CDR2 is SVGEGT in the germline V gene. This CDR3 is CASSYSPALREQYF. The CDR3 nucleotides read TGTGCCAGCAGTTACTCGCCAGCCCTCCGCGAGCAGTACTTC.

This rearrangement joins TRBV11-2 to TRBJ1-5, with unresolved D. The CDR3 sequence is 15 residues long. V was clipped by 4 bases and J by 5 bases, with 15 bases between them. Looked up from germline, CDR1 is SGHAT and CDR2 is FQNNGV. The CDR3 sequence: CASSSGTTTDQPQHF. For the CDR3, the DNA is TGTGCCAGCAGCTCGGGTACGACAACAGATCAGCCCCAGCATTTT.

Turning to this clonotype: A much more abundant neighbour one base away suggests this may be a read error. CDR3 sequence: CSTRVAGHRSYEQYF. The DNA for the CDR3 is TGCAGTACTAGAGTAGCGGGACACCGGTCCTACGAGCAGTACTTC. The chain is built from TRBV20-1 and TRBJ2-7; TRBD2 matches 8 bases. The CDR3 loop spans 15 amino acids. CDR1 and CDR2 from the germline V gene are DFQATT and SNEGSKA (reference sequence).

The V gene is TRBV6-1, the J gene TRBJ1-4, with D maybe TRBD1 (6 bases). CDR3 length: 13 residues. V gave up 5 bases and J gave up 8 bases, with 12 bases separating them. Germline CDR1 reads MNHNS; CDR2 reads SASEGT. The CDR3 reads CASSRQTGEKLFF. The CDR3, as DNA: TGTGCCAGCAGTCGCCAGACAGGCGAAAAACTGTTTTTT.

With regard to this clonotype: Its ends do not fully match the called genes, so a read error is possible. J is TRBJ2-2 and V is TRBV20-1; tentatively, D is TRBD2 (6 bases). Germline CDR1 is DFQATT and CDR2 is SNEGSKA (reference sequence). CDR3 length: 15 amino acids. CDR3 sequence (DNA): TGCAGTGTTAGAGATGGCGGGAAGTACATCGGGGAGCTGTTTTTT. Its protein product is CSVRDGGKYIGELFF.

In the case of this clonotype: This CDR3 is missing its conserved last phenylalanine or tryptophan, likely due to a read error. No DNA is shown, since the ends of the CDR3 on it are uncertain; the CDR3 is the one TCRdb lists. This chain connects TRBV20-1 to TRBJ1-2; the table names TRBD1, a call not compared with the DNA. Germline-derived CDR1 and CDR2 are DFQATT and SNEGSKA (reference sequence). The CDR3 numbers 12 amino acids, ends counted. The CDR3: CSAPTGWNGYTL.

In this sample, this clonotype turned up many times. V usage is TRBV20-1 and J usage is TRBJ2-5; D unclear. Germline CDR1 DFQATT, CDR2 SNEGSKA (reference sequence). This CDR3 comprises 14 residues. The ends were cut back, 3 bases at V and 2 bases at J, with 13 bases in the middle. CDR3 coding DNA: TGCAGTGCTAGGCGGCATGGCCCTCAAGAGACCCAGTACTTC. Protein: CSARRHGPQETQYF.

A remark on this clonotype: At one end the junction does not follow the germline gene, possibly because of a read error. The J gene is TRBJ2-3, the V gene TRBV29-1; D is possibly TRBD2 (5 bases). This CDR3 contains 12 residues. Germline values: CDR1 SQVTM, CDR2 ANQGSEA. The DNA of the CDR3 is TGCAGTGTTGTATCTAGCCTGGATACGCAGTATTTT. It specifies CSVVSSLDTQYF.

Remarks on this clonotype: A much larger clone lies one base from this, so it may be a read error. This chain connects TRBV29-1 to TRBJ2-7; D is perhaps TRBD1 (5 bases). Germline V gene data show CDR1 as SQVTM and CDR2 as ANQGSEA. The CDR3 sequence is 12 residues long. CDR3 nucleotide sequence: TGCAGCGTTGGGACATCGGGCTACGAGCACTACTTC. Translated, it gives CSVGTSGYEHYF.

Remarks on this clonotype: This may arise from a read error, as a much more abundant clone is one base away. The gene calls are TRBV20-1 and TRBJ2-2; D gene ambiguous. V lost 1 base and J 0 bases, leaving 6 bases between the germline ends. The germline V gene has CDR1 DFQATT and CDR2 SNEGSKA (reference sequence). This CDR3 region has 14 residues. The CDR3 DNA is TGCAGTGCTAGAGGTCCACCGAACACCGGGGAGCTGTTTTTT. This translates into CSARGPPNTGELFF.

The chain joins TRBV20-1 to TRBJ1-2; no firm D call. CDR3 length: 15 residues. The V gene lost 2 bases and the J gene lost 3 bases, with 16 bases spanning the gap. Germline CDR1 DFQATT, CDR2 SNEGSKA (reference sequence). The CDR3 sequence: CSARPRHLSDYGYTF. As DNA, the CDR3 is TGCAGTGCTAGACCGCGACATTTGTCTGACTATGGCTACACCTTC.

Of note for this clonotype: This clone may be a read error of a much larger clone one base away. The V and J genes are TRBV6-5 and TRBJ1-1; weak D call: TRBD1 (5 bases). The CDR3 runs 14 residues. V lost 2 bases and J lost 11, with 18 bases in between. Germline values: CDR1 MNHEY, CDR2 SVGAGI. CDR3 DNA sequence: TGTGCCAGCAGTTACGGGGGACGGGGTGGTGGTGCTTTCTTT. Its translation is CASSYGGRGGGAFF.

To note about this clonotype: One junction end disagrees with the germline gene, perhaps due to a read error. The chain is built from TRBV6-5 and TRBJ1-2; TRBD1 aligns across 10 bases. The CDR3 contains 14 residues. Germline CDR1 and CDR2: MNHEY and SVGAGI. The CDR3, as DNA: TGTGCCAGCAGTACAAGGACAGGGGGAGGAGGCTTCAGCTTC. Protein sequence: CASSTRTGGGGFSF.

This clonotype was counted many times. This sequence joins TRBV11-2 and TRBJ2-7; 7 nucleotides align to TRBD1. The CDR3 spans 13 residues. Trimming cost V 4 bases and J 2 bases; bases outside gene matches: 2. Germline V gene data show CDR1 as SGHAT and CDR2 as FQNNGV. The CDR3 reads CASSWTGPYEQYF. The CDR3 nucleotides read TGTGCCAGCAGCTGGACAGGACCCTACGAGCAGTACTTC.

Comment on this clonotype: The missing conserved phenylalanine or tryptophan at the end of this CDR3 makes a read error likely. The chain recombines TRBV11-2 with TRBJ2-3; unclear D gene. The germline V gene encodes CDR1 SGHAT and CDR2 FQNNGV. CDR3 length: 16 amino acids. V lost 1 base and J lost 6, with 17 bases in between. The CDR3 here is CASSLVGLLLTDTQYS. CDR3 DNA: TGTGCCAGCAGCTTAGTAGGTCTTCTCCTCACGGATACGCAGTATTCT.

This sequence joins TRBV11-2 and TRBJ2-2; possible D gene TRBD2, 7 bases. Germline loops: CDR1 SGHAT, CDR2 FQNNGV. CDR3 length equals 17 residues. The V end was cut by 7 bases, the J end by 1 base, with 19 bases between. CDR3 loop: CASNLFRGAKNTGELFF. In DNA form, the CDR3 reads TGTGCCAGCAACCTTTTCCGGGGGGCTAAGAACACCGGGGAGCTGTTTTTT.

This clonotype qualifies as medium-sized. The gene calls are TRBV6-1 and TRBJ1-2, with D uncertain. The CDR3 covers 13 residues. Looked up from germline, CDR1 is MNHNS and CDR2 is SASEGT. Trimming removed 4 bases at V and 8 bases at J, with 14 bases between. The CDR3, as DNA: TGTGCCAGCAGTGTCGAAGCGGGAGTAGGCTACACCTTC. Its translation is CASSVEAGVGYTF.